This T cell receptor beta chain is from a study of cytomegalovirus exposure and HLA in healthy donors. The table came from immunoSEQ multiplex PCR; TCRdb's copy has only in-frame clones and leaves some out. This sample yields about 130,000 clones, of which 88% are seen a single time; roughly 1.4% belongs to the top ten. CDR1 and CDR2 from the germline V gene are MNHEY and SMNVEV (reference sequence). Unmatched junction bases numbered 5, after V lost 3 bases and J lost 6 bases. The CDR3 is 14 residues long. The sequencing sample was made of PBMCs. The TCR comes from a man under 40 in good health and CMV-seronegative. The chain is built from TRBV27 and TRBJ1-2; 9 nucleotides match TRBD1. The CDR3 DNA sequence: TGTGCCAGCAGTTTGGCCGGGACAGGGAATGGCTACACCTTC. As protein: CASSLAGTGNGYTF.